This paragraph covers one TCR beta chain sequence. Its target is unknown. This specimen belongs to a study of cytomegalovirus exposure and HLA in healthy donors. Whole-study findings and limits: Later analysis showed TCR association rates varying by HLA locus, highest for DRB1 and lowest for HLA-C. In vitro, a few CMV-associated chains proved specific for CMV antigens. What a later analysis reportedly showed was that an Asian-associated ancestry cluster had fewer N-insertions than the approximately 670-donor mean.

The V end was cut by 6 bases, the J end by 3 bases, with 12 bases between. CDR3 length equals 14 residues. The germline V gene encodes CDR1 MNHEY and CDR2 SMNVEV (reference sequence). PCR employed 60 Vbeta and 13 Jbeta primers. Original data processing: Unique TCR beta chains numbered roughly 84 million in a later analysis, with roughly 10 million shared. Measured with immunoSEQ multiplex PCR; TCRdb has only the in-frame clones, and not every one. That table furnishes V, J and clone size, whereas the DNA furnished D and trimming. The sample consists of 150,000 to 200,000 clones, roughly 85% of them appearing once.

The chain is built from TRBV27 and TRBJ1-5; D is possibly TRBD1 (5 bases). The receptor was derived from a woman aged 25 to 39 in good health and CMV-seropositive. Sequenced input: PBMCs. The CDR3 nucleotides are TGTGCCAGCAGCCCGGGACTTTTCAATCAGCCCCAGCATTTT. Translated, it gives CASSPGLFNQPQHF.